This T cell receptor (beta chain) was obtained from a study of cytomegalovirus exposure and HLA in healthy donors. In the study overall: The Caucasian-associated ancestry cluster contained about 80% of the roughly 390 genotyped donors.

The CDR3 loop spans 14 amino acids. Trimming shortened V by 2 bases and J by 6 bases, and 9 bases separated the two germline ends. CDR1 SGDLS and CDR2 YYNGEE come from the germline V gene. Researchers ran the PCR with 60 Vbeta and 13 Jbeta primers. This table comes from immunoSEQ multiplex PCR, and its TCRdb copy is limited to in-frame clones, with some not included. The data show around 100,000 clones, about 70% seen once. Sequences were obtained from PBMCs. The genes are TRBV9 and TRBJ1-6; weak D call: TRBD1 (6 bases). This receptor was taken from a man aged 50-59 years in good health and CMV-seropositive. The CDR3 here is CASSVSQGNSPLHF. The CDR3 bases are TGTGCCAGCAGCGTTTCACAGGGTAATTCACCCCTCCACTTT.